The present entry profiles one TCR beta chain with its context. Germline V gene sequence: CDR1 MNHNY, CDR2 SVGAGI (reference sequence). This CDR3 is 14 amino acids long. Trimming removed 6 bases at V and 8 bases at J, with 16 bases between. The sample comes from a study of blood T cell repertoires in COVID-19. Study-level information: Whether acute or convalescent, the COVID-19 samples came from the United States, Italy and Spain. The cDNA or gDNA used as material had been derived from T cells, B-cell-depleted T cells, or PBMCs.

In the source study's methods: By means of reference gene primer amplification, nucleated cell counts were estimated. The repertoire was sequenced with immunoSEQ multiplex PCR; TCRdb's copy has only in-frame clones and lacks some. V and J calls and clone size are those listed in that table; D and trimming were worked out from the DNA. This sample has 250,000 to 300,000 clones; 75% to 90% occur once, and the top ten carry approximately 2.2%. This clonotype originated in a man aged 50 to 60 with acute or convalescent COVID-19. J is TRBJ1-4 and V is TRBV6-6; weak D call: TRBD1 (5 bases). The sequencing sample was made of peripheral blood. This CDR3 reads CASSPGGGREKLFF. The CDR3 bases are TGTGCCAGCAGCCCGGGGGGTGGTAGGGAAAAACTGTTTTTT.